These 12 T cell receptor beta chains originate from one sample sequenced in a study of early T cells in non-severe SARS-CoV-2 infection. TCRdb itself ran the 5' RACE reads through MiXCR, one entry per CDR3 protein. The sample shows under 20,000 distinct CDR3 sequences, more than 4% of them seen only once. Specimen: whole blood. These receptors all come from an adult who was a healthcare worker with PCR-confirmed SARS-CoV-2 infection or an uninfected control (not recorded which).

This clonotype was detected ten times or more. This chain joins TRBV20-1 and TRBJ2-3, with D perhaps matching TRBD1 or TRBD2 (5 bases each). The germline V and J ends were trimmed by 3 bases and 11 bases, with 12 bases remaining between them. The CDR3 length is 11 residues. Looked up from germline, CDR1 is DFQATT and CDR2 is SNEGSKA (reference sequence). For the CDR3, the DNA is TGCAGTGCTAGCGGGGCCCTAGGGCAGTATTTT. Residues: CSASGALGQYF.

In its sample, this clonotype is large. The DNA of the CDR3 is TGTGCCAGGGCACAGGGGTTGTCCAATGAGCAGTTCTTC. It yields the protein CARAQGLSNEQFF. This chain links TRBV7-3 with TRBJ2-1; 7 bases are a match to TRBD1. V lost 9 bases and J lost 6; bases outside the gene matches: 8. The germline CDR1 and CDR2 sequences are SGHTA and FQGTGA. This CDR3 is built from 13 residues.

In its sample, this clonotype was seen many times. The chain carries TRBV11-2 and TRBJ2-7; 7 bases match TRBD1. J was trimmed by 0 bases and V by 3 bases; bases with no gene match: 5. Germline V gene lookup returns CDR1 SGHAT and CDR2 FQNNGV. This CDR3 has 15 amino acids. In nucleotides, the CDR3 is TGTGCCAGCAGCTTTGGGACAGCAAACTCCTACGAGCAGTACTTC. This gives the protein CASSFGTANSYEQYF.

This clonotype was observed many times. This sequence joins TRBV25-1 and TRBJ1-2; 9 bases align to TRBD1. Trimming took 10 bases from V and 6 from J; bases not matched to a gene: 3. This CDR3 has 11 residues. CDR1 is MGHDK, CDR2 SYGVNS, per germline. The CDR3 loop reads CATGTGHGYTF. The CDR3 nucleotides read TGTGCCACCGGGACAGGGCATGGCTACACCTTC.

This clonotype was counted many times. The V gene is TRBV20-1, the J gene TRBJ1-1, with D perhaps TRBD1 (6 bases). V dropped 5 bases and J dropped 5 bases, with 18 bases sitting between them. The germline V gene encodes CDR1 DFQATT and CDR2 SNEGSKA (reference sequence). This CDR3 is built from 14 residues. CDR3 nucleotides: TGCAGTGCTCTGGCAGTTGGCAGGGGAACTGAAGCTTTCTTT. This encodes CSALAVGRGTEAFF.

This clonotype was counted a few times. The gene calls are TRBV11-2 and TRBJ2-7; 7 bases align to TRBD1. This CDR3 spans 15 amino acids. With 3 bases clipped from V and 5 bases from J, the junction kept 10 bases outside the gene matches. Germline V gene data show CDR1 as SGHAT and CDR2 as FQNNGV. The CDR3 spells CASSFARQGRHEQYF. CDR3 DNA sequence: TGTGCCAGCAGCTTTGCGAGACAGGGTCGCCACGAGCAGTACTTC.

The CDR3 nucleotides are TGTGCCAGCAGTCACGGCCAGGCCCCCGAAAAACTGTTTTTT. It encodes CASSHGQAPEKLFF. The gene calls are TRBV12-3 or TRBV12-4 and TRBJ1-4; D not certain. The CDR3 runs 14 residues. With 5 bases removed from V and 8 bases from J, the gap between germline ends came to 15 bases.

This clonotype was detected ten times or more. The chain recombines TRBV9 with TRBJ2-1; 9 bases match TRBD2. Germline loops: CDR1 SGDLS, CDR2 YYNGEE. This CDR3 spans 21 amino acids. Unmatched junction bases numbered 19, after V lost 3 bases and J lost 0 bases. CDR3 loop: CASSAHGRGGYPSSSYNEQFF. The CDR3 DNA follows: TGTGCCAGCAGCGCCCATGGGCGGGGGGGCTACCCTTCGAGCTCCTACAATGAGCAGTTCTTC.

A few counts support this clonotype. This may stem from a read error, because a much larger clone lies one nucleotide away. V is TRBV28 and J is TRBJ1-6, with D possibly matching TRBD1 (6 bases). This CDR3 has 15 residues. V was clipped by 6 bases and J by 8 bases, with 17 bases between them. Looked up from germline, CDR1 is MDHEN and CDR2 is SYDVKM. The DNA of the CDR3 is TGTGCCAGCAGGCCCGCCAACAGGGAGGATTCACCCCTCCACTTT. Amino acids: CASRPANREDSPLHF.

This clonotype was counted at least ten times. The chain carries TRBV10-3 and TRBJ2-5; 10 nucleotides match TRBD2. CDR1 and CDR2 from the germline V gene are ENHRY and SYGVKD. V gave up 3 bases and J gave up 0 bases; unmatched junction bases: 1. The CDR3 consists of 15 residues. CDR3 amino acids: CAISDLAGDQETQYF. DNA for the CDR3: TGTGCCATCAGTGACCTAGCGGGGGACCAAGAGACCCAGTACTTC.

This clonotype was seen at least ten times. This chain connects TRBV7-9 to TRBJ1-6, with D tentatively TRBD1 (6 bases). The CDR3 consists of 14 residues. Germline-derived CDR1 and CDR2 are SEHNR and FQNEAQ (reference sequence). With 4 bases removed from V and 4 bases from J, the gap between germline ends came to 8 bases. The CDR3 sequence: CASSSGEYNSPLHF. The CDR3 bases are TGTGCCAGCAGCTCAGGGGAATATAATTCACCCCTCCACTTT.

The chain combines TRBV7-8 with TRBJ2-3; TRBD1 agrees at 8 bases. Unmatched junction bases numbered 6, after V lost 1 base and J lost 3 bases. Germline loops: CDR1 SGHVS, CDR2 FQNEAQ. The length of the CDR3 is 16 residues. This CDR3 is CASSLVSGQATDTQYF. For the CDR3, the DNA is TGTGCCAGCAGCTTAGTCTCGGGACAGGCGACAGATACGCAGTATTTT.